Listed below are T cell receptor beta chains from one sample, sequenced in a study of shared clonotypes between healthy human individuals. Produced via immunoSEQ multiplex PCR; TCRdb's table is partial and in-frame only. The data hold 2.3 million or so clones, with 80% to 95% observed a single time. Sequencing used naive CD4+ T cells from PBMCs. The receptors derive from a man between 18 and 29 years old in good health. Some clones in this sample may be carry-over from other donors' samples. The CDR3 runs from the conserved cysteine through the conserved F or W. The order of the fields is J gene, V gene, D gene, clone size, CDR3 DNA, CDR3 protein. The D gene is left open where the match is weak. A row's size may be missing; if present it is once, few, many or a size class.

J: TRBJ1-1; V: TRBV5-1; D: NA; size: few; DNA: TGCGCCAGCAGCTTGGTGCCAGGGGACACTGAAGCTTTCTTT; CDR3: CASSLVPGDTEAFF
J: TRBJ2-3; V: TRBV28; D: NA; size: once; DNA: TGTGCCAGCAGCCGGCCAGGAGGGACGACACGAGATACGCAGTATTTT; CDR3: CASSRPGGTTRDTQYF
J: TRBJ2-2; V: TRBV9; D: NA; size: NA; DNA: TGTGCCAGCAGCGTAGAGGCTAGACCCGGGGAGCTGTTTTTT; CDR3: CASSVEARPGELFF
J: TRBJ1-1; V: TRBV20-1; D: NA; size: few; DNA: TGCAGTGCTAGTAGGAACACTGAAGCTTTCTTT; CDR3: CSASRNTEAFF
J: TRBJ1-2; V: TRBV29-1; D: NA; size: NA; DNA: TGCAGCGCCGTCGCAGGGCGCGGGCTTGGCTACACCTTC; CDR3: CSAVAGRGLGYTF
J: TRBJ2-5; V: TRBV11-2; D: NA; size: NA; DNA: TGTGCCAGCAGCTTAGCCGGGGTAGAGACCCAGTACTTC; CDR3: CASSLAGVETQYF
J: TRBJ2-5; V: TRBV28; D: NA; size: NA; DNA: TGTGCCAGCAGTCCAAGGGAGAGGGGGGAGACCCAGTACTTC; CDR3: CASSPRERGETQYF
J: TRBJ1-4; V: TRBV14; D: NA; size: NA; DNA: TGTGCCAGCAGCCCCCGAGGGGGGGTGAATGAAAAACTGTTTTTT; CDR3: CASSPRGGVNEKLFF
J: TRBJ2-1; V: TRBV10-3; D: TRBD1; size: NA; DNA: TGTGCCATCAGTGAGAGACAGGGTTTCTACAATGAGCAGTTCTTC; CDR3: CAISERQGFYNEQFF
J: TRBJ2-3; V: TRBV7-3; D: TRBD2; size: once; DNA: TGTGCCAGCAGCTTAGGAGGCGGGAGGCCCACAGATACGCAGTATTTT; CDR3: CASSLGGGRPTDTQYF
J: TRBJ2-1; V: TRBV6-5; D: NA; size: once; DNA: TGTGCCAGCAGACAGTCGGGGACCTACAATGAGCAGTTCTTC; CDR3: CASRQSGTYNEQFF
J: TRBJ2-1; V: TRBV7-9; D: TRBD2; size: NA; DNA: TGTGCCAGCAGCTTAGGGGCGGGAGGTAGGGGTGAGCAGTTCTTC; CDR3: CASSLGAGGRGEQFF
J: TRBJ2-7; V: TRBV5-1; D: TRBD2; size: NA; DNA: TGCGCCAGCAGCCCTGGGACTAGGGTTATCTACGAGCAGTACTTC; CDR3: CASSPGTRVIYEQYF
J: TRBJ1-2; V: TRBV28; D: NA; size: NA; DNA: TGTGCCAGCAACTCTCTCGTCGGCTACACCTTC; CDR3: CASNSLVGYTF
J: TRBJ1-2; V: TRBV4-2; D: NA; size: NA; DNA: TGTGCCAGCAGCCAAGATGAGCTTGGCTACACCTTC; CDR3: CASSQDELGYTF
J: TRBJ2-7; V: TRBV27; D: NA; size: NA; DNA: TGTGCCAGCAGTTTAATGGCAGCCGCATCCTACGAGCAGTACTTC; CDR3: CASSLMAAASYEQYF
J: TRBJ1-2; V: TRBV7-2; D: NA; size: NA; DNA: TGTGCCAGCAGCTCCCGAAGGGCCTATGGCTACACCTTC; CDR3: CASSSRRAYGYTF
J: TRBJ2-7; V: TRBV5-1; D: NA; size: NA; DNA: TGCGCCAGCAGCTCCTACAACTCAGGACCGGGCCTCTCGGGGGAGCAGTACTTC; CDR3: CASSSYNSGPGLSGEQYF
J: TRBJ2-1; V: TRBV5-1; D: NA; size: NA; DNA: TGCGCCAGCAGCCCTCGGGCCCCCAATGAGCAGTTCTTC; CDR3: CASSPRAPNEQFF
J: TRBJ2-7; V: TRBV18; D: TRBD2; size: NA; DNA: TGTGCCAGCTCACCACAGACTAGCGGAACCTACGAGCAGTACTTC; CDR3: CASSPQTSGTYEQYF
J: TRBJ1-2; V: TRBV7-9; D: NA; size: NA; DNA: TGTGCCAGCAGCTTGTGGACGGCGAATCTAAACTATGGCTACACCTTC; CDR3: CASSLWTANLNYGYTF
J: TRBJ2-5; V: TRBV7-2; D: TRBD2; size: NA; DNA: TGTGCCAGCAGTCGGACTAGCGGGACTCAAGAGACCCAGTACTTC; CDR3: CASSRTSGTQETQYF
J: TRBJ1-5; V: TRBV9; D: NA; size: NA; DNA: TGTGCCAGCAGCCCTCAGGACAGCAATAGCAATCAGCCCCAGCATTTT; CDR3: CASSPQDSNSNQPQHF
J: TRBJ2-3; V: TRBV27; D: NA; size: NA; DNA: TGTGCCAGCAGAACAACCGGGACTCTCCACAGAGATACGCAGTATTTT; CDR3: CASRTTGTLHRDTQYF
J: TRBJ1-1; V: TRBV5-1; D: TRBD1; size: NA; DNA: TGCGCCAGCAGCTATGGACAGGGGGCGCGAAATGAAGCTTTCTTT; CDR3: CASSYGQGARNEAFF
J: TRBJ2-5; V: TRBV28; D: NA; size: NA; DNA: TGTGCCAGCAGTTCCTTAGAGACCCAGTACTTC; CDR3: CASSSLETQYF
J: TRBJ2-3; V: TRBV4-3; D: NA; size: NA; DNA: TGCGCCAGCAGCCAAGATTTGGGAGACGGATGGACAGATACGCAGTATTTT; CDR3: CASSQDLGDGWTDTQYF
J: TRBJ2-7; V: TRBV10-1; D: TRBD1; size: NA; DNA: TGCGCCAGCAGTGAGACAGGGGGCGGGTACGAGCAGTACTTC; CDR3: CASSETGGGYEQYF
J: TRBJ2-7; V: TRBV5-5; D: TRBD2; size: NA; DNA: TGTGCCAGCACCGCGACTAGCGGGAGCTACGAGCAGTACTTC; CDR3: CASTATSGSYEQYF
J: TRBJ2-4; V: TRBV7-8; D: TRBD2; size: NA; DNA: TGTGCCAGCAGCCACCGTCCGGGAGGGTTAAACATTCAGTACTTC; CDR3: CASSHRPGGLNIQYF
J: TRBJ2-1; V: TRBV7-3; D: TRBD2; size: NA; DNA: TGTGCCAGCAGCTTAACCCCTTGGACTAGCGGGAGTTCCTACAATGAGCAGTTCTTC; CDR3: CASSLTPWTSGSSYNEQFF
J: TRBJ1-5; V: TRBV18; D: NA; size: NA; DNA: TGTGCCAGCTCACCCACTCCTAACCAGCCCCAGCATTTT; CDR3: CASSPTPNQPQHF
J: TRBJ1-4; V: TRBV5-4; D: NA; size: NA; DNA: TGTGCCAGCAGCTTGGAAAGACCAGGGGCCGGGGGTGAAAAACTGTTTTTT; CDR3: CASSLERPGAGGEKLFF
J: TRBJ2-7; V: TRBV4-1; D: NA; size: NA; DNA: TGCGCCAGCAGCCAAGATAGAGGGACACCCTACGAGCAGTACTTC; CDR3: CASSQDRGTPYEQYF
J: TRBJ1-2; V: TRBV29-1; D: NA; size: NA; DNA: TGCAGCGCCGAAGGGGGTGGCTACACCTTC; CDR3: CSAEGGGYTF
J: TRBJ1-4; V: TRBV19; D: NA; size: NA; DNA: TGTGCCAGTAGTATTAACAGAGGAGAAAATGAAAAACTGTTTTTT; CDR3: CASSINRGENEKLFF
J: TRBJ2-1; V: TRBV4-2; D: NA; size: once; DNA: TGTGCCAGCAGCTCAGTGAGAGTCGGGAACAATGAGCAGTTCTTC; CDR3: CASSSVRVGNNEQFF
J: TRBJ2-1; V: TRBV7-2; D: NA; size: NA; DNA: TGTGCCAGCACTATGTACAGTCTCAATGAGCAGTTCTTC; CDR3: CASTMYSLNEQFF
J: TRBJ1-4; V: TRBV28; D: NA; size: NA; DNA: TGTGCCAGCAGTTTATCCCCGTGGGTCAGGGCAACTAATGAAAAACTGTTTTTT; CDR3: CASSLSPWVRATNEKLFF
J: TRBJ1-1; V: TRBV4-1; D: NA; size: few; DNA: TGCGCCAGCGCGGGGTTCTCGGGGACTGAAGCTTTCTTT; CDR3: CASAGFSGTEAFF